These 9 T cell receptor beta chains share one sample of origin, sequenced in a study of human T cells and chemical hapten exposure. Time point denoted: patch test 2, 6 weeks after DPC sensitization. Treatment reported: therapeutic diphenylcyclopropenone sensitization with weekly scalp DPC. TCRdb re-called the RACE reads with MiXCR, one entry per CDR3 protein. The data show some 99,000 distinct CDR3 sequences, roughly a tenth seen once. This specimen consisted of whole blood, obtained in connection with sensitization to the hapten diphenylcyclopropenone (DPC). Receptors originate from a woman aged 40 to 50 with alopecia areata. Some clones in this sample may be carry-over from other donors' samples.

This rearrangement joins TRBV10-3 to TRBJ2-5; D is uncertain. The germline V gene encodes CDR1 ENHRY and CDR2 SYGVKD. CDR3 length: 11 amino acids. V gave up 7 bases and J gave up 2 bases, with 5 bases separating them. CDR3 protein: CAIKKQETQYF. The CDR3 region has the DNA TGTGCCATCAAGAAGCAAGAGACCCAGTACTTC.

This clonotype showed up many times. The chain uses TRBV10-3 and TRBJ2-5; 8 bases map to TRBD2. This CDR3 is 17 amino acids long. The V gene's germline CDR1 is ENHRY and CDR2 SYGVKD. The V gene end was trimmed by 4 bases and the J gene end by 10 bases; junction bases not matched to a gene: 20. In DNA form, the CDR3 reads TGTGCCATCAGTGGAAATAATCCGGGACTAGTCGGAGGGGACCAGTACTTC. As protein: CAISGNNPGLVGGDQYF.

The chain joins TRBV28 to TRBJ1-5, with D perhaps matching TRBD1 (6 bases). Per germline, CDR1 MDHEN and CDR2 SYDVKM. V dropped 11 bases and J dropped 6 bases, with 20 bases sitting between them. The CDR3 sequence is 14 residues long. As DNA, the CDR3 is TGTGCCGGACAAACGGGGGGCGCAGGTCAGCCCCAGCATTTT. This gives the protein CAGQTGGAGQPQHF.

This clonotype occurred many times. The V and J genes are TRBV11-2 and TRBJ2-2, with TRBD1 matching over 9 bases. CDR3 length equals 16 residues. Germline V gene data show CDR1 as SGHAT and CDR2 as FQNNGV. With 5 bases clipped from V and 4 bases from J, the junction kept 8 bases outside the gene matches. The CDR3 nucleotides read TGTGCCAGCAGCCGAACCGGGACAGGGTCCACCGGGGAGCTGTTTTTT. It is translated as CASSRTGTGSTGELFF.

The genes are TRBV27 and TRBJ2-3; 7 bases are a match to TRBD1. The CDR3 consists of 14 residues. Trimming removed 3 bases from V and 2 bases from J; junction bases left unmatched: 2. The germline V gene encodes CDR1 MNHEY and CDR2 SMNVEV (reference sequence). In nucleotides, the CDR3 is TGTGCCAGCAGTTTTGGACAGGCCACAGATACGCAGTATTTT. Translating it yields CASSFGQATDTQYF.

In its sample, this clonotype was seen a few times. The rearrangement joins TRBV7-2 to TRBJ2-7; TRBD1 is a possible D gene (6 bases). CDR3 length equals 16 residues. The V gene lost 1 base and the J gene lost 0 bases, with 13 bases spanning the gap. CDR1 and CDR2 (germline): SGHTA, FQGNSA. The CDR3 DNA reads TGTGCCAGCAGCTTAGTACCAGGGGCCCGCTCCTACGAGCAGTACTTC. It codes for CASSLVPGARSYEQYF.

This chain links TRBV3-2 with TRBJ1-1; the table's D call of TRBD1 was not tested on the DNA. TRBV3-2 represents a pseudogene. The CDR3 is made up of 14 amino acids. The CDR3 protein is CASSPDGANTEAFF. The CDR3 coding sequence is TGTGCCAGCAGCCCTGACGGGGCTAACACTGAAGCTTTCTTT.

This sequence joins TRBV20-1 and TRBJ2-6; 8 bases match TRBD1. CDR1 and CDR2 (germline): DFQATT, SNEGSKA (reference sequence). The CDR3 runs to 15 residues. The junction had 7 bases not matched to a gene; V was cut back by 5 bases and J by 4 bases. The CDR3 DNA reads as TGCAGTGCTGACTCAGGGGGCTCAGGGGCCAACGTCCTGACTTTC. Translation gives CSADSGGSGANVLTF.

This clonotype has just a few counts. This chain links TRBV6-2 or TRBV6-3 with TRBJ2-7, with 7 bases that match TRBD2. CDR3 length equals 14 residues. The germline V gene has CDR1 MNHEY and CDR2 SVGEGT. The J segment lost 3 bases and the V segment lost 6 bases, leaving 8 bases of the junction unmatched. Written as DNA, the CDR3 is TGTGCCAGCAGGCGGCCTGGGGGGGGCTACGAGCAGTACTTC. The encoded protein is CASRRPGGGYEQYF.